This TCR beta chain is drawn from a study of blood T cell repertoires in COVID-19. Produced via immunoSEQ multiplex PCR; TCRdb's table is partial and in-frame only. The table lists under 150,000 clones, approximately 87% of them singletons. Trimming took off 1 base at V and 5 bases at J, with 5 bases between the two ends. The V gene's germline CDR1 is SGHNT and CDR2 YENEEA. CDR3 length: 12 residues. Participants' own reports of clinical history determined their cohort assignment. This TCR was recovered from a man between 45 and 60 years old in a cohort exposed to, infected with or recovered from COVID-19 (not recorded which). The sequenced material came from PBMCs or T cells enriched from blood (not recorded which). This chain connects TRBV11-3 to TRBJ2-5; D ambiguous. CDR3 DNA: TGTGCCAGCAGCTTAGGAGAGGAGACCCAGTACTTC. Protein sequence: CASSLGEETQYF.